Shown below are 23 T cell receptor beta chains from a single sample sequenced in a study of control samples from healthy donors and cancer patients. TCRdb's copy holds only in-frame clones and misses some; the assay was immunoSEQ multiplex PCR. The table includes 95,000 to 130,000 clones, approximately 92% detected once. Sample: PBMCs. The origin of the receptors is a woman aged 50 to 60 with colorectal cancer.

The chain recombines TRBV6-5 with TRBJ1-5, with D unclear. Germline V gene lookup returns CDR1 MNHEY and CDR2 SVGAGI. The CDR3 is 13 amino acids. The germline V and J ends were trimmed by 6 bases and 10 bases, with 16 bases remaining between them. CDR3 nucleotide sequence: TGTGCCAGCAGAAAAGACCGGCGCGGACCCCAGCATTTT. Protein sequence: CASRKDRRGPQHF.

The chain recombines TRBV20-1 with TRBJ1-1; D perhaps matches TRBD1 (5 bases). V lost 3 bases to trimming and J lost 4 bases, with 12 bases between them. The germline CDR1 and CDR2 sequences are DFQATT and SNEGSKA (reference sequence). The CDR3 runs to 13 residues. The CDR3 DNA follows: TGCAGTGCTAGTCGCGACGGGGGCACTGAAGCTTTCTTT. It translates to CSASRDGGTEAFF.

This chain joins TRBV9 and TRBJ1-2; D may be TRBD1 (6 bases). Germline lookup yields CDR1 SGDLS and CDR2 YYNGEE. This CDR3 is 14 amino acids long. The V and J ends lost 3 bases and 0 bases respectively, with 9 bases between them. CDR3 in DNA: TGTGCCAGCAGCGAGGCAGGGGCTAACTATGGCTACACCTTC. Encoded protein: CASSEAGANYGYTF.

The chain employs TRBV19 and TRBJ1-3; D gene unclear. The CDR3 has 13 amino acids. In germline, CDR1 is LNHDA, CDR2 SQIVND (reference sequence). The V gene lost 3 bases and the J gene lost 2 bases, with 5 bases spanning the gap. CDR3 residues: CASSIRTGNTIYF. In DNA form, the CDR3 reads TGTGCCAGTAGTATCCGGACTGGAAACACCATATATTTT.

The chain joins TRBV6-2 or TRBV6-3 to TRBJ1-1, with D tentatively TRBD1 (6 bases). The V end was cut by 0 bases, the J end by 3 bases, with 17 bases between. This CDR3 has 17 amino acids. Germline V gene data show CDR1 as MNHEY and CDR2 as SVGEGT. For the CDR3, the DNA is TGTGCCAGCAGTTACTCTGTCGAAGGACAGCCAGACACTGAAGCTTTCTTT. Translation gives CASSYSVEGQPDTEAFF.

The CDR3 coding sequence is TGTGCCAGCAGCATCCGCGGGACAACCGAAAACAATGAGCAGTTCTTC. Translated, it gives CASSIRGTTENNEQFF. The rearrangement joins TRBV9 to TRBJ2-1; D could derive from TRBD1 or TRBD2 (6 bases each). The CDR3 is 16 amino acids. V lost 4 bases and J lost 5, with 19 bases in between. CDR1 is SGDLS, CDR2 YYNGEE, per germline.

The V gene is TRBV27, the J gene TRBJ1-6; a weak D match, TRBD1 (6 bases). This CDR3 has 14 amino acids. The V end lost 3 bases, the J end lost 7 bases, and 10 bases lay between the germline ends. Germline V gene lookup returns CDR1 MNHEY and CDR2 SMNVEV (reference sequence). This chain's CDR3 is CASSFYRENSPLHF. DNA for the CDR3: TGTGCCAGCAGTTTCTACAGGGAGAATTCACCCCTCCACTTT.

V usage is TRBV10-3 and J usage is TRBJ1-1; D is unclear. Germline V gene sequence: CDR1 ENHRY, CDR2 SYGVKD. V dropped 3 bases and J dropped 3 bases, with 2 bases sitting between them. CDR3 length equals 11 residues. The DNA of the CDR3 is TGTGCCATCAGTGATGACACTGAAGCTTTCTTT. Amino acid sequence: CAISDDTEAFF.

The rearrangement links TRBV19 to TRBJ1-4, with 8 bases aligning to TRBD1. Germline V gene lookup returns CDR1 LNHDA and CDR2 SQIVND (reference sequence). This CDR3 has 15 amino acids. J gave up 8 bases and V 3 bases, and 8 bases lay outside the gene matches. The CDR3 loop is CASSIRPGGAEKLFF. The CDR3 DNA sequence: TGTGCCAGTAGTATCCGCCCAGGGGGCGCAGAAAAACTGTTTTTT.

V and J are TRBV4-2 and TRBJ2-7; 8 nucleotides align to TRBD1. J gave up 6 bases and V 0 bases, and 10 bases lay outside the gene matches. The CDR3 covers 16 residues. CDR1 and CDR2 from the germline V gene are LGHNA and YNFKEQ. In DNA, the CDR3 is TGTGCCAGCAGCCAAGATATGGCGGACAGGGCTTCCGAGCAGTACTTC. Amino acids: CASSQDMADRASEQYF.

This clone was detected once. V and J are TRBV2 and TRBJ2-7; D might be TRBD2 (7 bases). The CDR3 loop spans 15 amino acids. Trimming removed 3 bases at V and 6 bases at J, with 18 bases between. Germline V gene lookup returns CDR1 SNHLY and CDR2 FYNNEI. DNA for the CDR3: TGTGCCAGCAGTGACGGACTCGCGGGGGCTGGCGAGCAGTACTTC. Its protein product is CASSDGLAGAGEQYF. Drawing the rest from reference TRBV2 and TRBJ2-7, the complete variable domain is EPEVTQTPSHQVTQMGQEVILRCVPISNHLYFYWYRQILGQKVEFLVSFYNNEISEKSEIFDDQFSVERPDGSNFTLKIRSTKLEDSAMYFCASSDGLAGAGEQYFGPGTRLTVT.

This clone was observed many times. The rearrangement joins TRBV2 to TRBJ1-6; no reliable D call. Germline lookup yields CDR1 SNHLY and CDR2 FYNNEI. The CDR3 runs to 12 residues. V gave up 4 bases and J gave up 14 bases, with 12 bases separating them. The CDR3 bases are TGTGCCAGCAGTGGTTTTACGTATTCCCTCCACTTT. This encodes CASSGFTYSLHF.

This clone showed up just once. The rearrangement links TRBV9 to TRBJ2-3; 7 bases line up with TRBD2. Germline CDR1 reads SGDLS; CDR2 reads YYNGEE. V trimming: 2 bases; J trimming: 1 base; junction bases outside the gene matches: 13. This CDR3 spans 18 amino acids. CDR3 residues: CASSVQGGRDYGTDTQYF. In DNA, the CDR3 is TGTGCCAGCAGCGTTCAGGGTGGTCGGGACTACGGCACAGATACGCAGTATTTT.

The J gene is TRBJ1-1, the V gene TRBV6-5; 9 bases map to TRBD1. V was pared by 6 bases and J by 5 bases, with 10 bases of the junction left unmatched. Germline V CDR1 and CDR2: MNHEY, SVGAGI. The CDR3 spans 15 residues. The CDR3 loop is CASRAAYRGQTEAFF. The CDR3 DNA is TGTGCCAGCAGAGCGGCCTACAGGGGGCAGACTGAAGCTTTCTTT.

A single count supports this clone. CDR3 in amino acids: CASSTNQGRAVYEQYF. The CDR3, as DNA: TGTGCCAGCAGCACAAATCAGGGAAGGGCGGTCTACGAGCAGTACTTC. The chain couples TRBV5-5 to TRBJ2-7; D is perhaps TRBD1 (5 bases). The CDR3 length is 16 residues. V lost 4 bases, J lost 3 bases, and 20 bases lay in between. Germline loops: CDR1 SGHKS, CDR2 YYEKEE (reference sequence).

This clone appeared once. The gene calls are TRBV19 and TRBJ1-1; D gene uncertain. CDR1 is LNHDA and CDR2 is SQIVND in the germline V gene (reference sequence). CDR3 length equals 13 residues. CDR3 in DNA: TGTGCTGCTACGAGTTGGGGGAACACTGAAGCTTTCTTT. It codes for CAATSWGNTEAFF.

The rearrangement joins TRBV10-3 to TRBJ1-2, with D possibly being TRBD1 (5 bases). Germline CDR1 is ENHRY and CDR2 is SYGVKD. V was clipped by 6 bases and J by 7 bases, with 21 bases between them. The CDR3 has 15 residues. The CDR3 DNA reads TGTGCCATCAGAGGGACGTCAGGACTCCTTGGTGGCTACACCTTC. It specifies CAIRGTSGLLGGYTF.

This clone was observed a few times. The chain uses TRBV19 and TRBJ1-6; D is uncertain. From germline, CDR1 is LNHDA and CDR2 SQIVND (reference sequence). Trimming left V 4 bases short and J 7 bases short, with 11 bases between. This CDR3 contains 14 residues. The CDR3 region has the DNA TGTGCCAGTAGTACACTCCTTCGGAATTCACCCCTCCACTTT. This sequence encodes CASSTLLRNSPLHF.

The J gene is TRBJ2-7, the V gene TRBV28; TRBD1 is a possible D gene (5 bases). V was clipped by 3 bases and J by 5 bases, with 17 bases between them. Germline V gene sequence: CDR1 MDHEN, CDR2 SYDVKM. The CDR3 is 15 residues long. The CDR3: CASSFFQGTLHEQYF. DNA for the CDR3: TGTGCCAGCAGTTTTTTCCAGGGAACCTTGCACGAGCAGTACTTC. The full variable domain, its missing parts supplied by reference TRBV28 and TRBJ2-7, is DVKVTQSSRYLVKRTGEKVFLECVQDMDHENMFWYRQDPGLGLRLIYFSYDVKMKEKGDIPEGYSVSREKKERFSLILESASTNQTSMYLCASSFFQGTLHEQYFGPGTRLTVT.

The chain is built from TRBV18 and TRBJ2-3; D gene unclear. Germline V gene sequence: CDR1 KGHSH, CDR2 LQKENI. This CDR3 contains 14 residues. With 8 bases removed from V and 1 base from J, the gap between germline ends came to 13 bases. The CDR3 DNA reads TGTGCCAGCACCAGCCAATCAGGCACAGATACGCAGTATTTT. This gives the protein CASTSQSGTDTQYF.

The chain couples TRBV28 to TRBJ1-1; D possibly corresponds to TRBD1 (6 bases). Between the trimmed V and J ends, which lost 5 bases and 5 bases, there was a span of 12 bases. Germline loops: CDR1 MDHEN, CDR2 SYDVKM. The CDR3 consists of 13 residues. CDR3 loop: CASSVGGGTEAFF. CDR3 in DNA: TGTGCCAGCAGTGTAGGGGGAGGGACTGAAGCTTTCTTT.

The rearrangement links TRBV25-1 to TRBJ1-1; D might be TRBD1 (6 bases). The CDR3 has 14 residues. Germline V CDR1 and CDR2: MGHDK, SYGVNS. V lost 6 bases, J lost 4 bases, and 15 bases lay in between. The CDR3 loop is CASRTQGSVTEAFF. Written as DNA, the CDR3 is TGTGCCAGCAGGACCCAGGGGTCTGTCACTGAAGCTTTCTTT.

The chain recombines TRBV28 with TRBJ1-5; 11 positions agree with TRBD1. V dropped 10 bases and J dropped 6; count of bases not matched to a gene: 8. The CDR3 is 14 amino acids. CDR1 and CDR2 from the germline V gene are MDHEN and SYDVKM. Here the CDR3 DNA reads TGTGCCACCTCGGGGACAGGGGGGGGTCAGCCCCAGCATTTT. Protein sequence: CATSGTGGGQPQHF. Variable domain in full (rest from reference TRBV28 and TRBJ1-5): DVKVTQSSRYLVKRTGEKVFLECVQDMDHENMFWYRQDPGLGLRLIYFSYDVKMKEKGDIPEGYSVSREKKERFSLILESASTNQTSMYLCATSGTGGGQPQHFGDGTRLSIL.